The next 18 T cell receptor beta chains were all read from a single sample in a study of regulatory T cells in long-lasting Graves disease. Investigators prepared the TCR beta libraries by applying iRepertoire HTBI primers and Arm-PCR of CDR3 regions. TCRdb recomputed calls from the multiplex PCR reads with MiXCR, one row per CDR3 protein. The repertoire holds approximately 270,000 distinct CDR3 sequences, with 15% to 20% as singletons. Time point of the sample: newly diagnosed GD, antithyroid drugs for less than 3 months. PBMC RNA served as the TCR library source. These data also formed part of another study, on T cells in Graves' hyperthyroidism and ophthalmopathy.

This specimen was peripheral blood mononuclear cells (PBMCs), taken at new diagnosis, from a patient treated with antithyroid drugs. Receptors were obtained from a woman aged 30 to 39 with Graves disease.

Ten or more counts support this clonotype. This sequence joins TRBV5-8 and TRBJ2-1; 7 nucleotides agree with TRBD1. The CDR3 runs 15 residues. The V gene end was trimmed by 2 bases and the J gene end by 9 bases; junction bases not matched to a gene: 11. Germline V gene data show CDR1 as SGHTS and CDR2 as YDEGEE. CDR3 nucleotides: TGTGCCAGCAGCTTTATTGTTGGGTCAGGGGGTGAGCAGTTCTTC. It yields the protein CASSFIVGSGGEQFF.

This clonotype was observed once. The chain has TRBV4-2 and TRBJ2-3; TRBD2 aligns across 11 bases. Germline CDR1 is LGHNA and CDR2 is YNFKEQ. The J segment lost 2 bases and the V segment lost 6 bases, leaving 4 bases of the junction unmatched. The CDR3 extends over 15 amino acids. The CDR3 DNA follows: TGTGCCAGCAGTTCACTAGCGGGGGTCACAGATACGCAGTATTTT. The encoded protein is CASSSLAGVTDTQYF.

In this sample, this clonotype turned up many times. In DNA, the CDR3 is TGCAGTGCTAGAAATCAGGGGCCCTATAATTCACCCCTCCACTTT. Encoded protein: CSARNQGPYNSPLHF. The J gene is TRBJ1-6, the V gene TRBV20-1; tentative D call: TRBD1 (6 bases). Germline V lookup: CDR1 DFQATT, CDR2 SNEGSKA (reference sequence). This CDR3 comprises 15 residues. With 2 bases removed from V and 2 bases from J, the gap between germline ends came to 10 bases.

Ten or more counts support this clonotype. J is TRBJ1-5 and V is TRBV9; no reliable D call. There are 14 residues in the CDR3. The V gene's germline CDR1 is SGDLS and CDR2 YYNGEE. Trimming pared 4 bases from V and 6 bases from J, leaving 14 bases between. CDR3 nucleotide sequence: TGTGCCAGCAGCCCGAAAATTTCGGGTCAGCCCCAGCATTTT. This translates into CASSPKISGQPQHF.

This clonotype was seen a handful of times. This may be a read error: a much more frequent sequence differs by one nucleotide. The chain is built from TRBV20-1 and TRBJ1-2; the D is unclear. This CDR3 is 15 amino acids long. V was cut by 6 bases and J by 4 bases, with 21 bases left in between. CDR1 is DFQATT and CDR2 is SNEGSKA in the germline V gene (reference sequence). The CDR3 DNA reads as TGCAGTGCACAGATAGGAGGGAGCGCCGCCTATGGCTACACCTTC. It specifies CSAQIGGSAAYGYTF.

This clonotype was seen ten or more times. This rearrangement joins TRBV12-3 or TRBV12-4 to TRBJ1-4; possibly TRBD1 for D (5 bases). This CDR3 contains 14 residues. Trimming took off 2 bases at V and 4 bases at J, with 8 bases between the two ends. In nucleotides, the CDR3 is TGTGCCAGCAGTTTAAGGAGGGGTAATGAAAAACTGTTTTTT. Residues: CASSLRRGNEKLFF.

Worth noting for this clonotype: A far more abundant clone sits one base away, making this likely a read error. The J gene is TRBJ2-3, the V gene TRBV11-2; D remains ambiguous. From germline, CDR1 is SGHAT and CDR2 FQNNGV. CDR3 length: 13 amino acids. The CDR3 loop reads CASSQGLGETKYF. The CDR3 DNA sequence: TGTGCCAGCAGCCAAGGCCTAGGAGAGACCAAGTACTTC.

This clonotype occurred once. The chain has TRBV19 and TRBJ1-2; D perhaps matches TRBD1 (5 bases). The germline V and J ends were trimmed by 1 base and 4 bases, with 13 bases remaining between them. This CDR3 has 15 residues. CDR1 and CDR2 (germline): LNHDA, SQIVND (reference sequence). The CDR3 sequence: CASSIAHTGIYGYTF. DNA for the CDR3: TGTGCCAGTAGTATAGCTCATACAGGAATCTATGGCTACACCTTC. Full variable domain (outside the CDR3, taken from reference TRBV19 and TRBJ1-2): DGGITQSPKYLFRKEGQNVTLSCEQNLNHDAMYWYRQDPGQGLRLIYYSQIVNDFQKGDIAEGYSVSREKKESFPLTVTSAQKNPTAFYLCASSIAHTGIYGYTFGSGTRLTVV.

Many counts were recorded for this clonotype. This chain links TRBV6-1 with TRBJ2-6; unclear D gene. The CDR3 runs to 14 residues. Germline CDR1 MNHNS, CDR2 SASEGT. The ends were cut back, 1 base at V and 4 bases at J, with 5 bases in the middle. As DNA, the CDR3 is TGTGCCAGCAGTGAAGAGTGGGGGGCCAACGTCCTGACTTTC. Its translation is CASSEEWGANVLTF.

V is TRBV6-2 or TRBV6-3 and J is TRBJ2-5; possible D gene TRBD1, 6 bases. Trimming removed 2 bases from V and 5 bases from J, with 18 bases in between. The germline V gene encodes CDR1 MNHEY and CDR2 SVGEGT. The CDR3 contains 16 residues. CDR3 loop: CASSYGHLRGGETQYF. CDR3 sequence (DNA): TGTGCCAGCAGTTACGGGCACCTCAGGGGCGGGGAGACCCAGTACTTC.

This clonotype has at least ten counts. The chain couples TRBV28 to TRBJ2-2; 7 positions agree with TRBD2. CDR1 is MDHEN, CDR2 SYDVKM, per germline. This CDR3 comprises 14 residues. V dropped 4 bases and J dropped 6; count of bases not matched to a gene: 5. CDR3 amino acids: CASSYTRGAGELFF. CDR3 coding DNA: TGTGCCAGCAGTTACACCCGGGGGGCCGGGGAGCTGTTTTTT.

This clonotype was picked up many times. The chain's CDR3 is CASSVGGSDYGYTF. In DNA, the CDR3 is TGTGCCAGCAGCGTAGGGGGGTCAGACTATGGCTACACCTTC. The chain couples TRBV9 to TRBJ1-2; tentative D call: TRBD1 (5 bases). Per germline, CDR1 SGDLS and CDR2 YYNGEE. Between the trimmed V and J ends, which lost 0 bases and 3 bases, there was a span of 9 bases. The CDR3 consists of 14 residues.

This clonotype was seen at least ten times. This chain joins TRBV12-3 or TRBV12-4 and TRBJ1-2; 9 bases are a match to TRBD1. V shed 2 bases and J 4 bases; nucleotides not matched to a gene: 2. This CDR3 has 14 amino acids. CDR3 residues: CASSLRTGAYGYTF. CDR3 DNA sequence: TGTGCCAGCAGTTTAAGGACAGGGGCCTATGGCTACACCTTC.

The V gene is TRBV11-2, the J gene TRBJ2-7; TRBD1 agrees at 11 bases. With V trimmed by 4 bases and J by 3 bases, 11 bases remained unmatched. Per germline, CDR1 SGHAT and CDR2 FQNNGV. CDR3 length: 17 residues. This CDR3 reads CASSSNNRDRGYYEQYF. The CDR3 DNA reads TGTGCCAGCAGCTCGAACAACCGGGACAGGGGGTACTACGAGCAGTACTTC.

Only a few counts were recorded for this clonotype. A much bigger clone sits one base away, suggesting this may be a read error. This chain links TRBV20-1 with TRBJ2-5; the D call may be TRBD1 or TRBD2 (5 bases each). Germline V gene data show CDR1 as DFQATT and CDR2 as SNEGSKA (reference sequence). V was trimmed by 7 bases and J by 2 bases, leaving 14 bases between them. CDR3 length equals 13 residues. CDR3: CSVPGPAQETQYF. Written as DNA, the CDR3 is TGCAGTGTCCCGGGACCAGCTCAAGAGACCCAGTACTTC.

This clonotype was picked up many times. The rearrangement uses TRBV6-1 and TRBJ1-1; D unclear. Trimming took 6 bases from V and 5 from J, leaving 10 bases between them. Germline V CDR1 and CDR2: MNHNS, SASEGT. CDR3 length: 12 residues. CDR3 protein: CASRDGWTEAFF. CDR3 DNA: TGTGCCAGCAGGGACGGGTGGACTGAAGCTTTCTTT.

The rearrangement joins TRBV4-1 to TRBJ1-1, with TRBD1 as a possible D gene (6 bases). Trimming took 4 bases from V and 6 from J, leaving 12 bases between them. The length of the CDR3 is 13 residues. CDR1 is MGHRA, CDR2 YSYEKL, per germline. The CDR3 DNA follows: TGCGCCAGCAGCCGGGGCGGACAGTCTGAAGCTTTCTTT. Translation: CASSRGGQSEAFF.

The chain employs TRBV20-1 and TRBJ1-2, with D perhaps TRBD1 (6 bases). The germline CDR1 and CDR2 sequences are DFQATT and SNEGSKA (reference sequence). This CDR3 has 14 amino acids. V dropped 2 bases and J dropped 3 bases, with 13 bases sitting between them. CDR3 in DNA: TGCAGTGCTAGATTCCTACAGGGTCACTATGGCTACACCTTC. It yields the protein CSARFLQGHYGYTF.